Each of the 14 T cell receptor beta chains below was sequenced from the same sample in a study of T cells in women clearing cervical HPV infection. Sequencing used immunoSEQ multiplex PCR; TCRdb keeps in-frame clones, though not all of them. Its table records about 37,000 clones. The source material was blood buffy coat. The receptors here all came from a woman between 18 and 69 years old with a cervical HPV16 infection that either progressed to CIN3+ or cleared (not recorded which).

As concerns this clone: The read is 3 residues too short to cover the CDR3 end, so that end is filled in from the germline J gene. The rearrangement links TRBV7-2 to TRBJ2-7; D call uncertain. CDR3 length equals 14 residues. V dropped 5 bases and J dropped 2 bases, with 13 bases sitting between them. The germline gives CDR1 SGHTA, CDR2 FQGNSA. The CDR3 region is CASSSGNPPYEQYF. The covered CDR3 bases are TGTGCCAGCAGCAGTGGCAACCCCCCCTACGAG.

As regards this clone: With the read ending 3 residues before the CDR3 end, the germline J gene is used to fill in that end. The rearrangement joins TRBV2 to TRBJ2-7; 9 bases match TRBD1. The CDR3 has 13 amino acids. Germline loops: CDR1 SNHLY, CDR2 FYNNEI. The V segment lost 7 bases and the J segment 1 base; nucleotides outside the gene matches: 2. CDR3 amino acids: CASTGTGSYEQYF. CDR3 bases read: TGTGCCAGCACCGGGACAGGGTCCTACGAG.

Turning to this clone: The read stops 3 residues short of the end of the CDR3; the missing end is completed from the germline J gene. The J gene is TRBJ1-4, the V gene TRBV29-1; 10 bases match TRBD1. Germline V gene sequence: CDR1 SQVTM, CDR2 ANQGSEA. This CDR3 spans 14 amino acids. V shed 3 bases and J 6 bases; nucleotides not matched to a gene: 4. The CDR3 protein is CSVDVGTGDEKLFF. The CDR3 bases that were read are TGCAGCGTTGACGTCGGGACAGGGGATGAAAAA.

On this clone itself: The CDR3 end falls 3 residues outside the read, so it is completed with the germline J gene. The chain combines TRBV19 with TRBJ1-6; 8 nucleotides line up with TRBD1. This CDR3 comprises 14 residues. V gave up 11 bases and J gave up 9 bases; unmatched junction bases: 12. Looked up from germline, CDR1 is LNHDA and CDR2 is SQIVND (reference sequence). CDR3 DNA, as far as it was read: TGTGCCTCCCGAACGGGACAGGTAGTTTCACCC. Translated: CASRTGQVVSP. The CDR3 reads in full as CASRTGQVVSPLHF.

Details on this clone: Sequencing ends 3 residues short of the CDR3 end; the germline J gene provides the rest. The gene calls are TRBV2 and TRBJ1-3; D is perhaps TRBD1 (6 bases). CDR1 is SNHLY, CDR2 FYNNEI, per germline. Between the trimmed V and J ends, which lost 10 bases and 8 bases, there was a span of 18 bases. CDR3 size: 13 residues. The DNA read from the CDR3 is TGTGCCACTGGACAGTCACCGCGAGACACC. Its protein is CATGQSPRDT. The full CDR3 protein is CATGQSPRDTIYF. Variable domain in full (rest from reference TRBV2 and TRBJ1-3): EPEVTQTPSHQVTQMGQEVILRCVPISNHLYFYWYRQILGQKVEFLVSFYNNEISEKSEIFDDQFSVERPDGSNFTLKIRSTKLEDSAMYFCATGQSPRDTIYFGEGSWLTVV.

Note on this clone: The read halts 3 residues ahead of the CDR3 end, with the missing end drawn from the germline J gene. The V call is TRBV6-2 or TRBV6-3, the J call TRBJ2-4; maybe TRBD2 (5 bases). Germline CDR1 and CDR2: MNHEY and SVGEGT. This CDR3 comprises 16 residues. The sequenced CDR3 bases are TGTGCCAGCAGTTACTCGGGCCAAAGCTCCGGGGAGACT. Its protein product is CASSYSGQSSGET. The entire CDR3 sequence reads CASSYSGQSSGETQYF.

Remarks on this clone: The missing CDR3 end, 3 residues past where the read stops, is filled in from the germline J gene. The chain couples TRBV5-1 to TRBJ2-7; 10 bases fit TRBD1. V gave up 7 bases and J gave up 5 bases; unmatched junction bases: 6. The CDR3 has 13 residues. From germline, CDR1 is SGHRS and CDR2 YFSETQ. The covered CDR3 bases are TGCGCCAGCGTCCGGGACAGGGGCCACGAG. It encodes CASVRDRGHE. The whole CDR3 reads CASVRDRGHEQYF.

On this clone: The read comes to an end 3 residues before the CDR3 does, leaving the germline J gene to fill in the end. The rearrangement links TRBV5-1 to TRBJ1-1; a weak D match, TRBD1 (5 bases). Deletions cut 5 bases from V and 2 bases from J, with 31 bases between. Germline V CDR1 and CDR2: SGHRS, YFSETQ. This CDR3 is built from 20 residues. This CDR3 is CASRFTGGRIGNTLNTEAFF. The covered CDR3 bases are TGCGCCAGCAGATTTACAGGAGGCCGTATTGGGAATACGTTAAACACTGAA. Complete variable domain (other parts from reference TRBV5-1 and TRBJ1-1): KAGVTQTPRYLIKTRGQQVTLSCSPISGHRSVSWYQQTPGQGLQFLFEYFSETQRNKGNFPGRFSGRQFSNSRSEMNVSTLELGDSALYLCASRFTGGRIGNTLNTEAFFGQGTRLTVV.

As concerns this clone: The CDR3 is cut off 3 residues early in the read; its end comes from the germline J gene. J is TRBJ2-3 and V is TRBV6-2 or TRBV6-3; 10 bases map to TRBD1. Germline lookup yields CDR1 MNHEY and CDR2 SVGEGT. The CDR3 runs 15 residues. CDR3 bases read: TGTGCCAGCAGCTCCGGGACAGGGGTCCAAGAGACG. Amino acids: CASSSGTGVQET. The CDR3, in full, reads CASSSGTGVQETQYF.

About this clone itself: The missing CDR3 end, 3 residues past where the read stops, is filled in from the germline J gene. The chain employs TRBV19 and TRBJ1-4; D is undetermined. The germline V and J ends were trimmed by 3 bases and 10 bases, with 12 bases remaining between them. CDR3 length equals 13 residues. Germline assignment: CDR1 LNHDA and CDR2 SQIVND (reference sequence). The part of the CDR3 DNA that was read is TGTGCCAGTAGTATCCAAGGGTCCCTAAAA. Translated: CASSIQGSLK. The whole CDR3 reads CASSIQGSLKLFF.

Points on this clone: The observed sequence ends 3 residues before the CDR3 terminus, with the missing tail filled in from the germline J gene. V is TRBV19 and J is TRBJ2-1, with 8 bases matching TRBD1. The CDR3 has 17 amino acids. V shed 5 bases and J 5 bases; nucleotides not matched to a gene: 14. Looked up from germline, CDR1 is LNHDA and CDR2 is SQIVND (reference sequence). Incomplete CDR3 DNA: TGTGCCAGTAGTCAACGCCCCGACAGGGGTGGGAACAATGAG. It yields the protein CASSQRPDRGGNNE. The entire CDR3 protein is CASSQRPDRGGNNEQFF. Together with reference TRBV19 and TRBJ2-1, the CDR3 gives the full variable domain: DGGITQSPKYLFRKEGQNVTLSCEQNLNHDAMYWYRQDPGQGLRLIYYSQIVNDFQKGDIAEGYSVSREKKESFPLTVTSAQKNPTAFYLCASSQRPDRGGNNEQFFGPGTRLTVL.

Concerning this clone itself: The read gets to within 3 residues of the CDR3 end, and the germline J gene fills in the rest. The chain uses TRBV19 and TRBJ2-1, with 9 bases lining up with TRBD1. CDR1 is LNHDA and CDR2 is SQIVND in the germline V gene (reference sequence). After removal of 3 bases from V and 9 bases from J, the junction contained 6 bases not matched to a gene. The CDR3 runs to 14 residues. CDR3 in amino acids: CASSMVPGQGEQFF. The sequenced part of the CDR3 DNA is TGTGCCAGTAGTATGGTACCGGGACAGGGTGAG.

As concerns this clone: The read ends 3 residues early relative to the CDR3; the germline J gene fills the gap. This chain links TRBV2 with TRBJ1-6; D gene ambiguous. Germline V lookup: CDR1 SNHLY, CDR2 FYNNEI. V lost 3 bases to trimming and J lost 8 bases, with 8 bases between them. The CDR3 is 13 residues long. CDR3 bases read: TGTGCCAGCAGTGAGGTGCGGGATTCACCC. Translated, it gives CASSEVRDSP. The full CDR3 protein reads CASSEVRDSPLHF.

About this clone: Sequencing ends 3 residues short of the CDR3 end; the germline J gene provides the rest. The rearrangement links TRBV10-1 to TRBJ2-7; no clear D gene. CDR3 length: 13 amino acids. Trimming left V 3 bases short and J 6 bases short, with 12 bases between. Germline V gene lookup returns CDR1 WNHNN and CDR2 SYGVQD (reference sequence). The chain's CDR3 is CASSDYGPVEQYF. CDR3 DNA, as far as it was read: TGCGCCAGCAGTGATTACGGTCCGGTCGAG.